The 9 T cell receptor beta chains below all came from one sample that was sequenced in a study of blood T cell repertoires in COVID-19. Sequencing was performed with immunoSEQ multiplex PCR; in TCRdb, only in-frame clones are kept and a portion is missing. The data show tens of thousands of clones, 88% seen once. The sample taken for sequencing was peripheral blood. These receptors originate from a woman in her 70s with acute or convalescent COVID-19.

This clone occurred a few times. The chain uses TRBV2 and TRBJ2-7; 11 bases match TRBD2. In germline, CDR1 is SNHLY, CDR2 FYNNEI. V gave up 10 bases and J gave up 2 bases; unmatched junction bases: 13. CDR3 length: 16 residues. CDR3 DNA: TGTGCCACAAAAATCCCCGGGACTAGCGGAACCTACGAGCAGTACTTC. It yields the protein CATKIPGTSGTYEQYF.

CDR3 coding DNA: TGTGCCAGCATGACTAGCGGGAGTTTCCCAGATACGCAGTATTTT. Protein product: CASMTSGSFPDTQYF. The rearrangement links TRBV27 to TRBJ2-3; 12 positions agree with TRBD2. The CDR3 extends over 15 amino acids. V trimming: 7 bases; J trimming: 4 bases; junction bases outside the gene matches: 6. The germline gives CDR1 MNHEY, CDR2 SMNVEV (reference sequence).

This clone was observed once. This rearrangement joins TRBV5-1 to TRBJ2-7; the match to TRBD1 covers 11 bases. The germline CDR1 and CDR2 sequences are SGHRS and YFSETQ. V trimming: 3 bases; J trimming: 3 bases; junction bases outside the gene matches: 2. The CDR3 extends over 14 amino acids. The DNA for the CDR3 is TGCGCCAGCAGCTCCGGGACAGGGGGCTACGAGCAGTACTTC. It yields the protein CASSSGTGGYEQYF.

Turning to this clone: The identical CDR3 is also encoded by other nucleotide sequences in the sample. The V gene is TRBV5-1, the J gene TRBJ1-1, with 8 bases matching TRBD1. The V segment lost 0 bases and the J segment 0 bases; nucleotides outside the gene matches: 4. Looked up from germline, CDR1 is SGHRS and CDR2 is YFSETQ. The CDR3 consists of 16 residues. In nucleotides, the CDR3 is TGCGCCAGCAGCTTGGATGGGACAGGCATGAACACTGAAGCTTTCTTT. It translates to CASSLDGTGMNTEAFF.

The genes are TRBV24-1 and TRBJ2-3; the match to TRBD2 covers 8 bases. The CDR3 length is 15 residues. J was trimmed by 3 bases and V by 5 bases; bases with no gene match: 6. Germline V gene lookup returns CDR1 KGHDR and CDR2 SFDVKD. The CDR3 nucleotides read TGTGCCACCAGTGCGGGGGGGCGGAGAACAGATACGCAGTATTTT. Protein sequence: CATSAGGRRTDTQYF.

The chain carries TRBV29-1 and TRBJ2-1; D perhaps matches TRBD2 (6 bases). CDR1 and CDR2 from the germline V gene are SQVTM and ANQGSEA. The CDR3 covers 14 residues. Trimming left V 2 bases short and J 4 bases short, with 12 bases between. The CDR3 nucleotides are TGCAGCGTTGAACTCGCGGGGCAATACAATGAGCAGTTCTTC. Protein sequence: CSVELAGQYNEQFF.

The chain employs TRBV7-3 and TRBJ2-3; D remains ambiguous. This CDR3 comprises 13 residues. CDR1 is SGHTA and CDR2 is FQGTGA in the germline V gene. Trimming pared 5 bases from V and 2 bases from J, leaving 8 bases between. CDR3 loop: CASSPRYTDTQYF. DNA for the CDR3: TGTGCCAGCAGCCCCCGGTACACAGATACGCAGTATTTT. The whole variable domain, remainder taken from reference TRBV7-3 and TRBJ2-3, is GAGVSQTPSNKVTEKGKYVELRCDPISGHTALYWYRQSLGQGPEFLIYFQGTGAADDSGLPNDRFFAVRPEGSVSTLKIQRTERGDSAVYLCASSPRYTDTQYFGPGTRLTVL.

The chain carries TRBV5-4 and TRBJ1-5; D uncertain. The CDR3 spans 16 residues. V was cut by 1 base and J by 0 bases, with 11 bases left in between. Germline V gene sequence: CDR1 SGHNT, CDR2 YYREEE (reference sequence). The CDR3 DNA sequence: TGTGCCAGCAGCTTGTTATTCAGTTATAGCAATCAGCCCCAGCATTTT. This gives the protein CASSLLFSYSNQPQHF.

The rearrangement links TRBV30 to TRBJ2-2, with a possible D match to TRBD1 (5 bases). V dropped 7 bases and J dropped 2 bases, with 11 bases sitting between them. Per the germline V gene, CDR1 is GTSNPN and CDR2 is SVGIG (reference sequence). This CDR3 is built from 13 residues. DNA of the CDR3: TGTGCCTTTCGACAGATAAACACCGGGGAGCTGTTTTTT. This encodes CAFRQINTGELFF.